This TCR beta chain was observed in a study of blood T cell repertoires in COVID-19 (dated by TCRdb to the early 2020s). About the investigation overall: Samples covering the acute and convalescent phases of COVID-19 were provided by collaborators in the United States, Italy and Spain. A de-identified subject ID, COVID-19 status, age in years and sex were almost always included in the sample metadata. Deeply sampled blood TCRbeta repertoires from subjects exposed to, actively infected with, or recovered from COVID-19 were included in the dataset. The samples were drawn from two sources: the first 160 participants of the ongoing ImmuneRACE study, and 1,254 subjects contributed by 6 global collaborators. Where available, HLA class I and class II types were obtained from metadata supplied by the sample provider rather than from assay-based typing. The material from the prospective study consisted of cDNA or gDNA derived from T cells, B-cell-depleted T cells, or PBMCs. The repertoires were made available in a free public database intended to serve as a resource for research on the immune response to SARS-CoV-2. The study at large found these results: How much clinical and demographic metadata was included differed by source and by participant, and the metadata was provided uncurated.

This clone turned up a few times. There is no known antigen for this receptor. The record has no base qualities; no much larger clone is one base away. TCRbeta CDR3 regions were amplified from genomic DNA using the immunoSEQ Assay, a bias-controlled multiplex PCR. The authors' pipeline ran thus. The number of nucleated cells in each sample was estimated by amplification of reference gene primers within the assay. To quantify the absolute abundance of each unique TCRbeta CDR3 rearrangement, sequence reads were collapsed and filtered. For each sample, productive Simpson clonality was calculated as the square root of Simpson's diversity index over productive rearrangements. TCRdb obtained this table from immuneACCESS and retained in-frame rearrangements with V and J assigned. These tables miss some clones; where compared with another copy, unresolved V genes account for less than half of the shortfall, and the remainder is unexplained. That table is the source of V, J and clone size, and D and trimming were worked out from the DNA. For this sample there are about 80,000 clones; around 76% appear just once. Jointly, the top ten make up 16% of the sample.

The CDR3 numbers 16 residues from cysteine through phenylalanine. Just the 48-base CDR3 DNA is kept, in frame starting at base 1. V trim: 7 bases; J trim: 2 bases; unmatched bases: 6. CDR1 is given as ENHRY and CDR2 as SYGVKD, both from the germline V gene. Collaborating institutions collected whole blood in K2EDTA tubes following their own protocols. For TCRbeta analysis, collaborators shipped samples as frozen whole blood, isolated PBMCs, or DNA extracted from either of those sample types. The sample comprised peripheral blood. The sequence was obtained from a man between 65 and 85 years old with active or convalescent COVID-19. The rearranged chain carries TRBV10-3 and TRBJ1-3; TRBD1 agrees with 12 junctional bases. The DNA sequence is given as TGTGCCATCACCCCGGGACAGGGGGCCGCTGGAAACACCATATATTTT. Its translation reads: CAITPGQGAAGNTIYF.